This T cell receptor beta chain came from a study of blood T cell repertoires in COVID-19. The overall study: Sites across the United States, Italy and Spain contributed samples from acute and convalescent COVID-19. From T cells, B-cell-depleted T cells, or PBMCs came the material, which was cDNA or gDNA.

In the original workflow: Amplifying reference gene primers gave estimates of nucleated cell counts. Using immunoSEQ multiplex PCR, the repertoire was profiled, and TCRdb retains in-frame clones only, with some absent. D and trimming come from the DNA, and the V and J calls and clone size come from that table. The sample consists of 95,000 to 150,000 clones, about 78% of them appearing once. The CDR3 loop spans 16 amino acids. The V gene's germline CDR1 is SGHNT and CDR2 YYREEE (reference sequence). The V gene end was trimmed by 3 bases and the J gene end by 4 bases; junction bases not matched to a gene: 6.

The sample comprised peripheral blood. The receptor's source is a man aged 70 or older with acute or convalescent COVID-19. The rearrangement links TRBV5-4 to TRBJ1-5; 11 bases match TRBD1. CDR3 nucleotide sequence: TGTGCCAGCAGCTCCGGTGGGACAGGGGGAAATCAGCCCCAGCATTTT. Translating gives CASSSGGTGGNQPQHF.